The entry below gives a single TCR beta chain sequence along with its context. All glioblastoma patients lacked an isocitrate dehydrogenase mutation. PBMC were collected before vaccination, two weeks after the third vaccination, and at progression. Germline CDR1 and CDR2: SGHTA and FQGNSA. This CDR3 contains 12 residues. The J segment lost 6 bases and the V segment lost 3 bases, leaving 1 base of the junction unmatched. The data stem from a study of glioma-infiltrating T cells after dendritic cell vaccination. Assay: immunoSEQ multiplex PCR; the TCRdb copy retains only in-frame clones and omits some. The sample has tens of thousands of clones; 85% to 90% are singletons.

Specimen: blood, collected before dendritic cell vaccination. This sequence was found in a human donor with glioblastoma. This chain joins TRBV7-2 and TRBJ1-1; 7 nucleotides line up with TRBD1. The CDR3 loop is CASSFGTAEAFF. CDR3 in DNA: TGTGCCAGCAGCTTCGGGACAGCTGAAGCTTTCTTT. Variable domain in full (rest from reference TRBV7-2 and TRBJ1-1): GAGVSQSPSNKVTEKGKDVELRCDPISGHTALYWYRQSLGQGLEFLIYFQGNSAPDKSGLPSDRFSAERTGGSVSTLTIQRTQQEDSAVYLCASSFGTAEAFFGQGTRLTVV.